These T cell receptor beta chains were read from a single sample in a study of blood T cells in healthy people across ages. TCRdb itself ran the 5' RACE reads through MiXCR, one entry per CDR3 protein. The sample records about 1 million distinct CDR3 sequences, 40% to 55% being singletons. The sequenced material came from blood. The source is a woman between 55 and 75 years old in good health. The CDR3 runs from the conserved cysteine through the conserved F or W. Clone size is stated in some rows and not others, as once, few, many or a class when expanded.

TRBV6-5,.,TRBJ2-7,CASSSELLPGAHYEQYF
TRBV13,.,TRBJ2-2,CASRGTADTGELFF
TRBV12-5,few,TRBJ1-2,CASGLVRVGLSYGYTF
TRBV9,.,TRBJ2-1,CASSVVASGLDKQFF
TRBV7-9,.,TRBJ2-5,CASSPSAGGTETQYF
TRBV6-1,.,TRBJ1-1,CASSEENRGRYGEAFF
TRBV12-3/TRBV12-4,many,TRBJ1-2,CASSPGTAYGYTF
TRBV29-1,few,TRBJ1-2,CSVTTGKGYGYTF
TRBV30,.,TRBJ1-1,CTWSAPRWGKGYTEAFF
TRBV20-1,few,TRBJ2-7,CSAAKQGTYEQYF
TRBV10-3,.,TRBJ2-7,CAISEGTGGRQYF
TRBV27,.,TRBJ2-4,CASSPWEEGEDIQYF
TRBV7-9,.,TRBJ1-4,CASSFDRAREKLFF
TRBV2,.,TRBJ2-7,CATLHSSYEQYF
TRBV2,once,.,CASSYRGPIPYNEQYF
TRBV6-2/TRBV6-3,.,TRBJ2-3,CASSLPPDTLYF
TRBV12-3/TRBV12-4,few,TRBJ2-3,CASSPLAGRSDTQYF
TRBV20-1,few,TRBJ2-1,CSARVFAGGYNEQFF
TRBV5-1,few,TRBJ2-5,CASKLVFTGTETQYF
TRBV5-1,.,TRBJ2-7,CASSLPGQGSGQYF
TRBV27,.,TRBJ2-5,CASTPWSGSKETQYF
TRBV12-3/TRBV12-4,.,TRBJ1-5,CASSSQGWDNQPQHF
TRBV4-1,few,TRBJ2-3,CASSQIKGQTPSTDTQYF
TRBV6-5,few,TRBJ1-1,CASSYQKGNTEAFF
TRBV20-1,.,TRBJ2-1,CSVGTGANNEQFF
TRBV4-1,.,TRBJ2-3,CASSHGQNRTSGTRNTQYF
TRBV15,.,TRBJ1-2,CATSLGGNNNYGYTF
TRBV15,once,TRBJ1-5,CATSRGRRENQPQHF
TRBV7-8,.,TRBJ1-2,CASSSGTASGYTF
TRBV10-3,.,TRBJ1-4,CAIGGVGEKLFF
TRBV6-1,.,TRBJ2-3,CASRTGQNADTQYF